This is a list of T cell receptor beta chains from one sample in a study of blood T cell dynamics during melanoma immunotherapy. Some clones are missing from TCRdb's copy, which holds only in-frame ones; the method was immunoSEQ multiplex PCR. The sample holds around 13,000 clones, approximately 84% seen once. The source material was blood, sampled from a patient treated with checkpoint blockade. These receptors came from a human donor with melanoma. Each CDR3 is given with its conserved first and last residue. D genes are given only for firm matches. Expanded clones are given a class, and other clones once, few, many or no size at all.

j_call: TRBJ2-1
clone_size: NA
v_call: TRBV7-9
d_call: NA
cdr3_nt: TGTGCCAGCAGCCCTCTCGAGAGGGAGTTCTTC
cdr3_aa: CASSPLEREFF

j_call: TRBJ1-2
clone_size: NA
v_call: TRBV7-9
d_call: NA
cdr3_nt: TGTGCCAGCAGCTTCCGTATCGGGGAGGATGGCTACACCTTC
cdr3_aa: CASSFRIGEDGYTF

j_call: TRBJ1-1
clone_size: NA
v_call: TRBV7-2
d_call: NA
cdr3_nt: TGTGCCAGCAGCCCAACAGGTGGATTCAACACTGAAGCTTTCTTT
cdr3_aa: CASSPTGGFNTEAFF

j_call: TRBJ1-2
clone_size: few
v_call: TRBV7-9
d_call: NA
cdr3_nt: TGTGCCAGCAGTCCAGACGGCTATGGCTACACCTTC
cdr3_aa: CASSPDGYGYTF

j_call: TRBJ2-1
clone_size: NA
v_call: TRBV11-1
d_call: NA
cdr3_nt: TGTGCCAGCAGCTTACGGGGGCCGGACAATGAGCAGTTCTTC
cdr3_aa: CASSLRGPDNEQFF

j_call: TRBJ2-1
clone_size: few
v_call: TRBV6-4
d_call: NA
cdr3_nt: TGTGCCAGCAGTGACCCCCGGTTCGGCCCTGAGCAGTTCTTC
cdr3_aa: CASSDPRFGPEQFF

j_call: TRBJ1-2
clone_size: NA
v_call: TRBV6-1
d_call: NA
cdr3_nt: TGTGCCAGCAGTCGAGGGGGCTATGGCTACACCTTC
cdr3_aa: CASSRGGYGYTF

j_call: TRBJ2-1
clone_size: NA
v_call: TRBV6-6
d_call: NA
cdr3_nt: TGTGCCAGCAGTTACTCGATCGGGTTATCCAATGAGCAGTTCTTC
cdr3_aa: CASSYSIGLSNEQFF

j_call: TRBJ1-4
clone_size: NA
v_call: TRBV7-2
d_call: NA
cdr3_nt: TGTGCCAGCAGCTCCGGTTCTAGGGGGAGAGAAAAACTGTTTTTT
cdr3_aa: CASSSGSRGREKLFF

j_call: TRBJ1-3
clone_size: NA
v_call: TRBV4-1
d_call: NA
cdr3_nt: TGCGCCAGCAGCCAAGGGCCGGGGGCAGACGGAAACACCATATATTTT
cdr3_aa: CASSQGPGADGNTIYF

j_call: TRBJ1-3
clone_size: NA
v_call: TRBV5-1
d_call: TRBD1
cdr3_nt: TGCGCCAGCAGCTTGTCACAGGGGATCTCTGGAAACACCATATATTTT
cdr3_aa: CASSLSQGISGNTIYF

j_call: TRBJ2-2
clone_size: NA
v_call: TRBV5-4
d_call: NA
cdr3_nt: TGTGCCAGCAGCTCCGCAGTGGGAGTCACCGGGGAGCTGTTTTTT
cdr3_aa: CASSSAVGVTGELFF

j_call: TRBJ2-7
clone_size: NA
v_call: TRBV7-2
d_call: NA
cdr3_nt: TGTGCCAGCAGCTTATTCCAGGGTCGGAGCGACTACGAGCAGTACTTC
cdr3_aa: CASSLFQGRSDYEQYF